One and the same sample provided the 28 T cell receptor beta chains below, sequenced in a study of T cell repertoires in cytomegalovirus infection. TCRdb recomputed calls from the reads with MiXCR, one row per CDR3 protein. This table has approximately 990,000 distinct CDR3 sequences, roughly 30% appearing once. These TCRs are of unknown antigen specificity. This material consisted of cultured CD8+ T cells from PBMCs, taken from culture after CMV antigen stimulation. These receptors all come from a human donor in good health (CMV status not recorded). Some clones in this sample may be carry-over from other donors' samples.

This clonotype was detected a few times. The chain uses TRBV12-3 or TRBV12-4 and TRBJ2-3; 10 bases map to TRBD1. The CDR3 is made up of 16 amino acids. V was clipped by 5 bases and J by 6 bases; unmatched bases: 11. CDR3: CASSVTGQGIRDTQYF. The CDR3, as DNA: TGTGCCAGCAGTGTAACGGGACAGGGGATCCGGGATACGCAGTATTTT.

This chain connects TRBV10-3 to TRBJ2-7; the D call may be TRBD1 or TRBD2 (5 bases each). This CDR3 is 13 amino acids long. From germline, CDR1 is ENHRY and CDR2 SYGVKD. The V end was cut by 2 bases, the J end by 6 bases, with 11 bases between. CDR3 DNA sequence: TGTGCCATCAGTGAGATAGGTGGGGGCGAGCAGTACGTC. Protein product: CAISEIGGGEQYV.

Worth noting for this clonotype: A much larger clonotype is one base distant, so this may be a read error. The V call is TRBV12-3 or TRBV12-4, the J call TRBJ2-3; 9 bases are a match to TRBD1. This CDR3 contains 17 residues. CDR3 protein: CANSRGQGFEYTDTQYF. The CDR3 DNA reads TGTGCCAACAGTCGGGGACAGGGATTTGAATACACAGATACGCAGTATTTT.

The chain couples TRBV7-9 to TRBJ2-3, with 7 bases fitting TRBD1. Losses at the gene ends were 1 base for V and 5 bases for J; bases not matched to a gene: 3. Germline V gene sequence: CDR1 SEHNR, CDR2 FQNEAQ (reference sequence). The CDR3 has 14 amino acids. The CDR3 is CASSLEGGLDTQYF. The CDR3 region has the DNA TGTGCCAGCAGCTTAGAAGGGGGCTTAGATACGCAGTATTTT.

This chain links TRBV6-5 with TRBJ1-6, with D tentatively TRBD1 (5 bases). Germline-derived CDR1 and CDR2 are MNHEY and SVGAGI. Trimming shortened V by 3 bases and J by 7 bases, and 10 bases separated the two germline ends. This CDR3 is 14 amino acids long. CDR3 sequence (DNA): TGTGCCAGCAGTTATGGGGGGGACAATTCACCCCTCCACTTT. Protein product: CASSYGGDNSPLHF.

This clonotype was detected ten times or more. For the CDR3, the DNA is TGTGCCAGCAGCTTAGGCTTCTCTAGGGCGGAGGAGACCCAGTACTTC. Amino acids: CASSLGFSRAEETQYF. The V gene is TRBV7-6, the J gene TRBJ2-5; D remains ambiguous. The germline V gene has CDR1 SGHVS and CDR2 FNYEAQ. Trimming removed 1 base from V and 5 bases from J, with 17 bases in between. CDR3 length equals 16 residues.

This clonotype showed up just a few times. The chain combines TRBV7-6 with TRBJ2-3, with 7 positions matching TRBD1. The ends lost 4 bases at V and 6 bases at J; junction bases unmatched: 10. The CDR3 spans 15 residues. Looked up from germline, CDR1 is SGHVS and CDR2 is FNYEAQ. The CDR3 sequence: CASSSKGQLVDTQYF. The CDR3 DNA follows: TGTGCCAGCAGCTCTAAGGGACAGTTGGTTGATACGCAGTATTTT.

The sample holds a few counts of this clonotype. DNA of the CDR3: TGTGCCAGCAGCCTTAGCGGGGCCCACCAAGAGACCCAGTACTTC. This gives the protein CASSLSGAHQETQYF. This chain links TRBV7-9 with TRBJ2-5; 8 bases fit TRBD2. V lost 5 bases and J lost 0; bases outside the gene matches: 5. Germline V gene data show CDR1 as SEHNR and CDR2 as FQNEAQ (reference sequence). This CDR3 spans 15 amino acids.

This chain connects TRBV7-3 to TRBJ1-1; a possible D gene is TRBD1 (6 bases). Germline CDR1 and CDR2: SGHTA and FQGTGA. Between the trimmed V and J ends, which lost 10 bases and 10 bases, there was a span of 16 bases. The CDR3 sequence is 11 residues long. The CDR3 region is CANIDGRGAFF. In DNA form, the CDR3 reads TGTGCCAACATAGACGGCAGGGGAGCTTTCTTT.

This clonotype was counted between two and nine times. The genes are TRBV6-5 and TRBJ2-3; D possibly matches TRBD1 or TRBD2 (5 bases each). The CDR3 is made up of 15 amino acids. From germline, CDR1 is MNHEY and CDR2 SVGAGI. V was clipped by 2 bases and J by 0 bases, with 9 bases between them. CDR3 amino acids: CASSYNEGSTDTQYF. The DNA for the CDR3 is TGTGCCAGCAGTTACAACGAGGGGAGCACAGATACGCAGTATTTT.

Of note for this clonotype: A read error may produce the germline difference seen at one junction end. This chain uses TRBV7-6 with TRBJ2-1; 9 nucleotides agree with TRBD2. This CDR3 comprises 18 residues. Germline V gene sequence: CDR1 SGHVS, CDR2 FNYEAQ. The CDR3 region is CASSPRWSSGGTYNKQFF. CDR3 nucleotide sequence: TGTGCCAGCAGCCCACGGTGGAGTAGCGGGGGAACCTACAATAAGCAGTTCTTC.

On this clonotype itself: One end of the junction fails to match germline, which may point to a read error. The chain joins TRBV7-3 to TRBJ2-1; D is perhaps TRBD2 (6 bases). Germline lookup yields CDR1 SGHTA and CDR2 FQGTGA. The CDR3 runs to 16 residues. Here the CDR3 reads CTSSLTERVSYNEQFF. Here the CDR3 DNA reads TGTACCAGCAGCTTAACCGAGCGGGTTTCCTACAATGAGCAGTTCTTC.

The table lists this clonotype with a few counts. The chain employs TRBV2 and TRBJ2-3; tentatively, D is TRBD2 (5 bases). Germline V CDR1 and CDR2: SNHLY, FYNNEI. The CDR3 length is 14 residues. V gave up 7 bases and J gave up 1 base, with 12 bases separating them. This chain's CDR3 is CASIGSDGTDTQYF. CDR3 in DNA: TGTGCCAGCATCGGTAGCGACGGCACAGATACGCAGTATTTT.

The chain couples TRBV9 to TRBJ1-2, with D hard to call. Germline V lookup: CDR1 SGDLS, CDR2 YYNGEE. The CDR3 loop spans 17 amino acids. V lost 0 bases and J lost 3, with 18 bases in between. CDR3 in DNA: TGTGCCAGCAGCGTAGGAGAGAGGCCCCGGGGTCACTATGGCTACACCTTC. Amino acid sequence: CASSVGERPRGHYGYTF.

This clonotype was seen repeatedly, ten times or more. This sequence joins TRBV7-8 and TRBJ1-5, with D possibly being TRBD1 (6 bases). The CDR3 contains 17 residues. Germline CDR1 and CDR2: SGHVS and FQNEAQ. V was pared by 4 bases and J by 2 bases, with 18 bases between. DNA of the CDR3: TGTGCCAGCAGCTGGACCGGGGGGCGGTCGGGCAATCAGCCCCAGCATTTT. This gives the protein CASSWTGGRSGNQPQHF. The full variable domain, its missing parts supplied by reference TRBV7-8 and TRBJ1-5, is GAGVSQSPRYKVAKRGQDVALRCDPISGHVSLFWYQQALGQGPEFLTYFQNEAQLDKSGLPSDRFFAERPEGSVSTLKIQRTQQEDSAVYLCASSWTGGRSGNQPQHFGDGTRLSIL.

This clonotype was counted ten times or more. The V call is TRBV7-2, the J call TRBJ2-3; D unresolved. Germline-derived CDR1 and CDR2 are SGHTA and FQGNSA. This CDR3 has 13 amino acids. V lost 1 base and J lost 2, with 4 bases in between. CDR3 sequence (DNA): TGTGCCAGCAGCTTAGACCTCACAGATACGCAGTATTTT. This codes for CASSLDLTDTQYF.

This clonotype showed up many times. The chain combines TRBV12-3 or TRBV12-4 with TRBJ2-2, with TRBD2 identical over 14 bases. V dropped 3 bases and J dropped 4; count of bases not matched to a gene: 1. CDR3 length: 16 amino acids. The CDR3 reads CASSFGLAGGTGELFF. CDR3 nucleotides: TGTGCCAGCAGTTTCGGACTAGCGGGGGGCACCGGGGAGCTGTTTTTT.

The chain is built from TRBV12-3 or TRBV12-4 and TRBJ2-7, with D perhaps matching TRBD1 or TRBD2 (5 bases each). V was trimmed by 7 bases and J by 4 bases, leaving 17 bases between them. The CDR3 extends over 14 amino acids. The CDR3 spells CASNIYGAKYEQYF. The CDR3 DNA is TGTGCCAGCAACATCTACGGGGCCAAATACGAGCAGTACTTC.

The CDR3 bases are TGTGCCAGCAGTCCTTACGGACGGGAAGCGGCTTTCTTT. Translated, it gives CASSPYGREAAFF. The rearrangement links TRBV6-1 to TRBJ1-1; D unclear. The germline gives CDR1 MNHNS, CDR2 SASEGT. CDR3 length: 13 residues. With 5 bases removed from V and 11 bases from J, the gap between germline ends came to 18 bases.

In its sample, this clonotype was seen a few times. In nucleotides, the CDR3 is TGTGCCAGCAGATCCGGGGGGTACTCTGGAAACACCATATATTTT. Translated, it gives CASRSGGYSGNTIYF. The chain recombines TRBV6-6 with TRBJ1-3; D is possibly TRBD1 (5 bases). The CDR3 extends over 15 amino acids. The V gene's germline CDR1 is MNHNY and CDR2 SVGAGI (reference sequence). With 6 bases removed from V and 0 bases from J, the gap between germline ends came to 12 bases.

This clonotype has a handful of counts. The chain has TRBV27 and TRBJ2-7; 7 nucleotides agree with TRBD2. The CDR3 contains 14 residues. Germline loops: CDR1 MNHEY, CDR2 SMNVEV (reference sequence). V gave up 1 base and J gave up 3 bases; unmatched junction bases: 3. The CDR3 region is CASSLLGGSYEQYF. DNA of the CDR3: TGTGCCAGCAGTTTATTAGGCGGGAGCTACGAGCAGTACTTC.

This clonotype has more than one count but fewer than ten. This chain joins TRBV6-2 or TRBV6-3 and TRBJ2-1; possible D gene TRBD2, 7 bases. This CDR3 spans 13 amino acids. The V end lost 8 bases, the J end lost 6 bases, and 14 bases lay between the germline ends. Germline CDR1 is MNHEY and CDR2 is SVGEGT. DNA for the CDR3: TGTGCCAGCTTCATAGGGGGGGGCAATGAGCAGTTCTTC. Encoded protein: CASFIGGGNEQFF.

Ten or more counts support this clonotype. The chain uses TRBV7-6 and TRBJ1-5; TRBD1 aligns across 7 bases. J gave up 6 bases and V 2 bases, and 4 bases lay outside the gene matches. Germline assignment: CDR1 SGHVS and CDR2 FNYEAQ. The CDR3 extends over 14 amino acids. Here the CDR3 DNA reads TGTGCCAGCAGCTTATCCCCAGGGGGTCAGCCCCAGCATTTT. It yields the protein CASSLSPGGQPQHF.

V and J are TRBV7-8 and TRBJ2-7, with 7 bases fitting TRBD1. The ends lost 1 base at V and 0 bases at J; junction bases unmatched: 6. Germline V gives CDR1 SGHVS, CDR2 FQNEAQ. The length of the CDR3 is 16 residues. Here the CDR3 DNA reads TGTGCCAGCAGCTTAGTGGGCAGGGACAGCTCCTACGAGCAGTACGTC. This codes for CASSLVGRDSSYEQYV.

This clonotype was counted once. The gene calls are TRBV27 and TRBJ1-1, with D possibly being TRBD1 (6 bases). CDR1 is MNHEY and CDR2 is SMNVEV in the germline V gene (reference sequence). V was trimmed by 6 bases and J by 1 base, leaving 12 bases between them. The CDR3 length is 14 residues. The CDR3 reads CASRDPGQNTEAFF. In nucleotides, the CDR3 is TGTGCCAGCAGAGACCCGGGACAGAACACTGAAGCTTTCTTT.

The chain joins TRBV20-1 to TRBJ1-2; 7 bases are shared with TRBD1. The trim removed 6 bases at V and 6 bases at J, leaving 4 bases unmatched. This CDR3 is 11 amino acids long. Germline-derived CDR1 and CDR2 are DFQATT and SNEGSKA (reference sequence). In nucleotides, the CDR3 is TGCAGTGCCTTGACAGGGAATGGCTACACCTTC. Amino acid sequence: CSALTGNGYTF.

This chain uses TRBV20-1 with TRBJ1-2; 10 nucleotides line up with TRBD1. The junction had 17 bases not matched to a gene; V was cut back by 0 bases and J by 4 bases. Germline V gene lookup returns CDR1 DFQATT and CDR2 SNEGSKA (reference sequence). The CDR3 is made up of 19 amino acids. Here the CDR3 reads CSARDDIITTGGLGYGYTF. DNA for the CDR3: TGCAGTGCTAGAGACGATATTATTACGACAGGGGGCCTCGGCTATGGCTACACCTTC.

This chain links TRBV7-6 with TRBJ1-1; D is undetermined. This CDR3 contains 17 residues. V was pared by 6 bases and J by 0 bases, with 20 bases between. Germline CDR1 reads SGHVS; CDR2 reads FNYEAQ. The CDR3 bases are TGTGCCAGCAGACTCGGACCCTTGGGAACCATGAACACTGAAGCTTTCTTT. Translation: CASRLGPLGTMNTEAFF.